This record covers a single TCR beta chain. The antigen remains undetermined. The data originate from a study of OX40 agonist ivuxolimab in advanced cancers. Study-wide background: Dose-escalation patients were diagnosed with hepatocellular carcinoma, melanoma, renal cell cancer or head and neck cancer.

TCRdb's copy holds only in-frame clones and misses some; the assay was immunoSEQ multiplex PCR. Among some 87,000 clones, about 88% were seen once, and the ten largest hold 0.6% to 0.9%. Germline V gene sequence: CDR1 SGHTA, CDR2 FQGNSA. Germline trimming cut 1 base from V and 4 bases from J; bases unmatched to any gene: 4. CDR3 length: 14 amino acids. Notes on the study in general: In CD8+ T cells, expanded clones were on average more numerous than in CD4+. The antigen specificity of the peripheral T cells (those that were expanded) was not determined.

Material: CD4+ or CD8+ T cells sorted from blood, obtained in a trial of the OX40 agonist ivuxolimab. The receptor was derived from an adult with an advanced solid tumor such as melanoma, head and neck, liver or kidney cancer. The V gene is TRBV7-2, the J gene TRBJ2-7, with 7 positions matching TRBD2. The CDR3 DNA sequence: TGTGCCAGCAGCTTAGGAGCGGGATTGTACGAGCAGTACTTC. It yields the protein CASSLGAGLYEQYF.